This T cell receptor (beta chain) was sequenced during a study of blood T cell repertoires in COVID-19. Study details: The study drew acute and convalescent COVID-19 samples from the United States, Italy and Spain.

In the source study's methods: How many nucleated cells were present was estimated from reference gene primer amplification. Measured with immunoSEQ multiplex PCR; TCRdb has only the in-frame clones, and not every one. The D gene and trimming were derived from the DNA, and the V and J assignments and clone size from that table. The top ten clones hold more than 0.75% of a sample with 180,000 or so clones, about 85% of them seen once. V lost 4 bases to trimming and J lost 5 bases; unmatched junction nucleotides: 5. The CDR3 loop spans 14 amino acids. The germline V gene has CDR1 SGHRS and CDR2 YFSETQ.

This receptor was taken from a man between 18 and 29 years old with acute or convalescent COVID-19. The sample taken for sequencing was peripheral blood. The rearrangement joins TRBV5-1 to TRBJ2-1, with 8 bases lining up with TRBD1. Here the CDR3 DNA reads TGCGCCAGCAGCCCGGGACAGGAGGACAATGAGCAGTTCTTC. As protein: CASSPGQEDNEQFF.